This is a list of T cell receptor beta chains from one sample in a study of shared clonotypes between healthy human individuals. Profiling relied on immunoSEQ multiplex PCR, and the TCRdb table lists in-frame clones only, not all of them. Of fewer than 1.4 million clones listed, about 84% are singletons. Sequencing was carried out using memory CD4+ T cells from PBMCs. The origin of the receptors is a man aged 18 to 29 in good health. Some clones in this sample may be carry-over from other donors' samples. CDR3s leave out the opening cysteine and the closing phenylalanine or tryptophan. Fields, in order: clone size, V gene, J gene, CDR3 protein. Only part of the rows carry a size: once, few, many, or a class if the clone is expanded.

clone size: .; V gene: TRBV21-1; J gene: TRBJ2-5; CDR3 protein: ASRSWGEETQY
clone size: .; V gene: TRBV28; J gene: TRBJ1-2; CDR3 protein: ASSGQGVGGYT
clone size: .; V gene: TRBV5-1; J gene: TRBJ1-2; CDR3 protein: ASSLAAGANYGYT
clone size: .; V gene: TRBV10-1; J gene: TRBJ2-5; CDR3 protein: ASSPGLAGAGETQY
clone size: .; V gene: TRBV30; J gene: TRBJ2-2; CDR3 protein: AWSVGQNTGELF
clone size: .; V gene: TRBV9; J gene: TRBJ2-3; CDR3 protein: ASGGREGTQY
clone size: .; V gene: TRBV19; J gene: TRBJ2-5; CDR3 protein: ASSNTGETQY
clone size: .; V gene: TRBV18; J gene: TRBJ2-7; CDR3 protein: ASSSTQSYEQY
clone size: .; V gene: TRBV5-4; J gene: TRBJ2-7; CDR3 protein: ASSPRTGNGEQY
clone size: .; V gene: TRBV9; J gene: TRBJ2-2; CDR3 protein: ASTRNPGELF
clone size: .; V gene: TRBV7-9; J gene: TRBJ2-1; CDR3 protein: ASSFTSGRGNEQF
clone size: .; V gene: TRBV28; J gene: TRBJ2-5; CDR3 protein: ASSPLQGYGETQY
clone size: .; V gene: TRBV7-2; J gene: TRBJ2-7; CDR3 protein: ASSLASGRSTYEQY
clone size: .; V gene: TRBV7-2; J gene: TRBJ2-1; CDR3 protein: ASRYLAGGDNEQF
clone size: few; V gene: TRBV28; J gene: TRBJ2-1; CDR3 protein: ASSFYIRENNEQF
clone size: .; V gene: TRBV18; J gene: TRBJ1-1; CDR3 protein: ASSEGGSNTEAF
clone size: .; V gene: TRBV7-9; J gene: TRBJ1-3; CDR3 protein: ASSLDGGNTIY
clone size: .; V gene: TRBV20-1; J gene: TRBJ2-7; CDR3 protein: SGAAGVEQY
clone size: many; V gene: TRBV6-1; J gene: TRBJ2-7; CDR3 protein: ASSEGAGVLYEQY
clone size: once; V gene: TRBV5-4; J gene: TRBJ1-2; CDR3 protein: ASSLVGGGYT
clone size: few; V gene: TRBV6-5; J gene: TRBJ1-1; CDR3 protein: ASRERQGAVVAF
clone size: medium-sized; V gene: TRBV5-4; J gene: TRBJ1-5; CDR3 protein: ASSLDNQPQH
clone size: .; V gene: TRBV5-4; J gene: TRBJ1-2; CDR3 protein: ASSQGGGGYT